These 11 T cell receptor beta chains came from one sample sequenced in a study of response to subunit inactivated influenza vaccine. Each CDR3 protein is one row after TCRdb ran MiXCR on the RT-PCR reads. The sample yields about 240,000 distinct CDR3 sequences, more than 10% seen once. The specimen comprised non-naive T cells sorted from PBMCs, sampled roughly 15 days before vaccination. The origin of the receptors is a man aged 45-60 years who received an inactivated influenza vaccine.

This clonotype was picked up many times. The genes are TRBV10-2 and TRBJ1-1, with a weak D call TRBD1 (5 bases). Germline assignment: CDR1 WSHSY and CDR2 SAAADI. The ends were cut back, 2 bases at V and 1 base at J, with 8 bases in the middle. The CDR3 is 14 residues long. CDR3 nucleotide sequence: TGCGCCAGCAGTGAGACGGGACCGAACACTGAAGCTTTCTTT. This sequence encodes CASSETGPNTEAFF.

The CDR3 DNA is TGTGCCAGCAGCCAAGAGTTAGTTTATAGCAATCAGCCCCAGCATTTT. The encoded protein is CASSQELVYSNQPQHF. J is TRBJ1-5 and V is TRBV4-2; D uncertain. The germline gives CDR1 LGHNA, CDR2 YNFKEQ. The germline V and J ends were trimmed by 0 bases and 0 bases, with 9 bases remaining between them. The CDR3 runs to 16 residues.

This clonotype has more than one count but fewer than ten. The chain uses TRBV20-1 and TRBJ2-1, with 8 bases lining up with TRBD2. The germline V gene encodes CDR1 DFQATT and CDR2 SNEGSKA (reference sequence). This CDR3 is built from 14 residues. The junction had 9 bases not matched to a gene; V was cut back by 5 bases and J by 6 bases. The CDR3 sequence: CSAEIAGSGNEQFF. The DNA of the CDR3 is TGCAGTGCTGAAATAGCGGGAAGCGGCAATGAGCAGTTCTTC.

This clonotype was seen repeatedly, ten times or more. The V call is TRBV20-1, the J call TRBJ2-3; no clear D gene. Trimming shortened V by 0 bases and J by 1 base, and 8 bases separated the two germline ends. Germline values: CDR1 DFQATT, CDR2 SNEGSKA (reference sequence). This CDR3 has 14 amino acids. CDR3 sequence: CSARDWAGTDTQYF. The CDR3 nucleotides read TGCAGTGCTAGAGATTGGGCGGGCACAGATACGCAGTATTTT.

This clonotype showed up just a few times. V gene TRBV6-5 combines with J gene TRBJ1-1; D might be TRBD1 (5 bases). Trimming cost V 4 bases and J 4 bases, with 16 bases left between them. Germline V gene data show CDR1 as MNHEY and CDR2 as SVGAGI. This CDR3 is built from 15 residues. CDR3 protein: CASSSPSRAGTEAFF. CDR3 sequence (DNA): TGTGCCAGCAGTTCCCCGAGCAGGGCGGGCACTGAAGCTTTCTTT.

This clonotype showed up just a few times. The rearrangement uses TRBV6-2 or TRBV6-3 and TRBJ2-1, with 11 bases identical to TRBD2. Germline loops: CDR1 MNHEY, CDR2 SVGEGT. Trimming at V came to 7 bases and at J to 1 base, leaving 3 bases not matched to a gene. The CDR3 is 15 residues long. The CDR3 region has the DNA TGTGCCAGCAAAATAGCGGGAGGGTCCTACAATGAGCAGTTCTTC. It specifies CASKIAGGSYNEQFF.

In this sample, this clonotype turned up a few times. V and J are TRBV4-1 and TRBJ2-5; 7 nucleotides line up with TRBD2. The trim removed 5 bases at V and 5 bases at J, leaving 11 bases unmatched. Germline V gene sequence: CDR1 MGHRA, CDR2 YSYEKL. This CDR3 comprises 15 residues. DNA of the CDR3: TGCGCCAGCAGCAACCGGGACTACCCAGAGGAGACCCAGTACTTC. It specifies CASSNRDYPEETQYF.

At least ten counts were recorded for this clonotype. The V gene is TRBV27, the J gene TRBJ1-1; the match to TRBD1 covers 7 bases. CDR1 and CDR2 from the germline V gene are MNHEY and SMNVEV (reference sequence). The length of the CDR3 is 15 residues. V shed 7 bases, J shed 0 bases, and the junction held 8 bases outside the gene matches. The CDR3 spells CASTKGAAMNTEAFF. The CDR3, as DNA: TGTGCCAGCACGAAGGGGGCGGCGATGAACACTGAAGCTTTCTTT.

This clonotype was counted many times. The chain is built from TRBV28 and TRBJ1-1; D is unresolved. This CDR3 has 14 amino acids. Trimming stripped 1 base from V and 5 bases from J, with 11 bases between. Germline-derived CDR1 and CDR2 are MDHEN and SYDVKM. Here the CDR3 DNA reads TGTGCCAGCAGTTTATACTCCCAAGTGACTGAAGCTTTCTTT. Its protein is CASSLYSQVTEAFF. The complete variable domain, with remaining parts taken from reference TRBV28 and TRBJ1-1, reads DVKVTQSSRYLVKRTGEKVFLECVQDMDHENMFWYRQDPGLGLRLIYFSYDVKMKEKGDIPEGYSVSREKKERFSLILESASTNQTSMYLCASSLYSQVTEAFFGQGTRLTVV.

This clonotype was recorded a few times. V is TRBV7-9 and J is TRBJ2-2; weak D call: TRBD2 (5 bases). The CDR3 has 16 residues. CDR1 and CDR2 from the germline V gene are SEHNR and FQNEAQ (reference sequence). V was cut by 2 bases and J by 0 bases, with 10 bases left in between. This CDR3 is CASSLWPGSNTGELFF. The CDR3 DNA reads TGTGCCAGCAGCTTATGGCCGGGGTCGAACACCGGGGAGCTGTTTTTT.

This clonotype was counted many times. The chain uses TRBV11-1 and TRBJ1-3; D is unclear. CDR3 length: 18 amino acids. Between the trimmed V and J ends, which lost 5 bases and 0 bases, there was a span of 20 bases. The germline V gene encodes CDR1 SGHAT and CDR2 FQDESV (reference sequence). The DNA of the CDR3 is TGTGCCAGCAGCGGGGTGAGGGCGGAGCGCCGCTCTGGAAACACCATATATTTT. This codes for CASSGVRAERRSGNTIYF.